This TCR beta chain came from a study of neoadjuvant nivolumab and ipilimumab in lung cancer. This clone was detected only a few times. The protocol was immunoSEQ multiplex PCR, while the TCRdb copy is restricted to in-frame clones and leaves out a portion. Of about 18,000 clones in the sample, 75% to 85% were seen once. The CDR3 covers 15 residues. V gave up 3 bases and J gave up 8 bases, with 19 bases separating them. Germline V CDR1 and CDR2: MGHRA, YSYEKL. The genes are TRBV4-1 and TRBJ1-1; a weak D match, TRBD1 (5 bases). The specimen was tumor tissue, collected after neoadjuvant nivolumab, alone or with ipilimumab, at or shortly before surgery. This TCR derives from an adult with non-small cell lung cancer. CDR3 sequence reads: CASSQPGAGEPEAFF. DNA of the CDR3: TGCGCCAGCAGCCAGCCAGGTGCGGGGGAACCCGAAGCTTTCTTT.